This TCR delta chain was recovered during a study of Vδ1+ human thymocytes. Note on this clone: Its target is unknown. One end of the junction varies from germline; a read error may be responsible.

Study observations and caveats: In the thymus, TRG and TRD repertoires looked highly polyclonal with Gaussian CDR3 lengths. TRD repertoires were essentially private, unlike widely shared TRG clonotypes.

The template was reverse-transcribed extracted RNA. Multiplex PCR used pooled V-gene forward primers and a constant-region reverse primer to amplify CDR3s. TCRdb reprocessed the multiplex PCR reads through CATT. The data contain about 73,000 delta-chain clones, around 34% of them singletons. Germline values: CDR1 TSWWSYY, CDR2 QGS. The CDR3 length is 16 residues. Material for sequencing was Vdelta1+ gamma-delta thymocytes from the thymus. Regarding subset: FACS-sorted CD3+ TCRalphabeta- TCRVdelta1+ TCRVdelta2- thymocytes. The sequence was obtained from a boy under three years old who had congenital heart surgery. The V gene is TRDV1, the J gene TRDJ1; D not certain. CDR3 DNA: TGTGCTCTTGGGGGGTGTGGTGGGAGCTACACCGATGAACTCATCTTT. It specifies CALGGCGGSYTDELIF.